This T cell receptor beta chain was sequenced for a study of blood T cell repertoires in COVID-19 (TCRdb year 2020). Turning to the overall study: Samples from collaborators originated in the United States, Italy and Spain and spanned both the acute and convalescent phases of COVID-19. The material from the prospective study consisted of cDNA or gDNA derived from T cells, B-cell-depleted T cells, or PBMCs. Subjects who had been exposed to COVID-19, were actively infected with it, or had recovered from it provided the deeply sampled blood TCRbeta repertoires that made up the dataset. The repertoires were made available in a free public database intended to serve as a resource for research on the immune response to SARS-CoV-2. The samples were drawn from two sources: the first 160 participants of the ongoing ImmuneRACE study, and about 1,300 subjects contributed by 6 global collaborators. The sample metadata nearly always contained a de-identified subject ID, COVID-19 status, age in years and sex. HLA class I and class II types, where available, came from metadata supplied by the sample provider rather than from assay-based typing.

Overall study results and their limits: The amount of clinical and demographic metadata varied by source and participant and was provided uncurated.

The immunoSEQ Assay, a bias-controlled multiplex PCR, was used to amplify TCRbeta CDR3 regions from genomic DNA. The original pipeline was this. Nucleated cell counts per sample were estimated from amplification of reference gene primers within the assay. To quantify the absolute abundance of each unique TCRbeta CDR3 rearrangement, sequence reads were collapsed and filtered. For each sample, productive Simpson clonality was calculated as the square root of Simpson's diversity index over productive rearrangements. This is the immuneACCESS table as TCRdb keeps it, with only in-frame sequences that have V and J called. A part of the clones is gone; compared with another copy, unresolved V genes explain less than half, and the rest is unexplained. Clonal size and the V and J genes are those of that table, whereas D and trimming came from the DNA. The sample table holds about 250,000 clones, of which around four fifths were seen once. Clones ranked in the top ten supply roughly 4% of the sample.

As regards this clone: This clone's antigen is unknown. Nothing much larger sits one base from this clone, and base qualities are not available.

Each collaborating institution followed its own protocols to collect whole blood in K2EDTA tubes. For TCRbeta analysis, collaborator samples were shipped as frozen whole blood, as isolated PBMCs, or as DNA extracted from either sample type. The material sequenced was peripheral blood. This TCR was recovered from a woman between 40 and 50 years old with active or convalescent COVID-19.

The DNA is TGTGCCAGCAGCTTAACTGCAGGGTCTCAGGAAAAACTGTTTTTT. Its protein product is CASSLTAGSQEKLFF. The chain is assembled from TRBV11-2 and TRBJ1-4, and TRBD1 may be the D gene, going by 5 matching bases. Trimming at the junction amounts to 2 bases on V and 8 bases on J, and the germline ends lie 15 bases apart. CDR1 and CDR2 are read off the germline V gene as SGHAT and FQNNGV. The CDR3 sequence holds 15 residues, the cysteine and phenylalanine included. Only the CDR3 portion is preserved as DNA: 45 bases, with reading frame beginning at the first base.